This T cell receptor beta chain comes out of a study of T cell responses to AZD1222 COVID-19 vaccine. Study-wide results and limits: Increased Spike-specific TCR breadth and depth were observed after two AZD1222 doses. There were mostly white British donors and more females than males, and clonal diversity was possibly underestimated. Targeting of unmutated variant regions was reportedly seen in nearly half of spike-specific TCRs. Baseline seropositivity occurred in only a handful of AZD1222 recipients.

Points on this clone: The antigen remains unidentified.

Germline V gives CDR1 MNHEY, CDR2 SVGAGI. The CDR3 consists of 14 residues. Trimming at V came to 2 bases and at J to 6 bases, leaving 6 bases not matched to a gene. Assay used: immunoSEQ multiplex PCR; TCRdb lists only in-frame clones, some missing. The sample yields about 57,000 clones, 85% seen once. V is TRBV6-5 and J is TRBJ2-7, with 8 bases identical to TRBD1. The receptor's source is an adult in good health. The sequencing here drew on peripheral blood, taken on day 0 of AZD1222 vaccination. The CDR3 DNA reads as TGTGCCAGCAGTTACCACGGGACAGGAGGCGAGCAGTACTTC. Residues: CASSYHGTGGEQYF.